This is a list of T cell receptor beta chains from one sample in a study of control samples from healthy donors and cancer patients. Sequencing was performed with immunoSEQ multiplex PCR; in TCRdb, only in-frame clones are kept and a portion is missing. The data show 85,000 to 100,000 clones, 93% seen once. Sequences were obtained from blood. All receptors derive from a man between 18 and 35 years old in good health. Both conserved end residues are part of each CDR3. A D gene is named only where the DNA matches it firmly. Clone size is stated in some rows and not others, as once, few, many or a class when expanded.

v_gene,d_gene,j_gene,abundance,CDR3nt,CDR3aa
TRBV5-1,TRBD2,TRBJ2-7,-,TGCGCCAGCAGCATCCTAGCGGGAGGGAAGGGCTACGAGCAGTACTTC,CASSILAGGKGYEQYF
TRBV5-6,TRBD1,TRBJ2-1,-,TGTGCCAGCACCCTATCTACAGGGGTTACCTACAATGAGCAGTTCTTC,CASTLSTGVTYNEQFF
TRBV7-9,-,TRBJ1-3,-,TGTGCCAGCAGCTTAGTTTCTTTCGGAAACACCATATATTTT,CASSLVSFGNTIYF
TRBV5-1,TRBD1,TRBJ2-7,-,TGCGCCAGCAGTCATGACAGGGGGAGCTCCTACGAGCAGTACTTC,CASSHDRGSSYEQYF
TRBV15,-,TRBJ1-3,-,TGTGCCACCAGCAGAGATCAGGGGAGCTCTGGAAACACCATATATTTT,CATSRDQGSSGNTIYF
TRBV7-2,TRBD2,TRBJ2-4,-,TGTGCCAGCAGCTTAACGGGAGGGAAAAACATTCAGTACTTC,CASSLTGGKNIQYF
TRBV4-3,-,TRBJ1-3,-,TGCGCCAGCAGCCAAGATCGGGACAGAAACACCATATATTTT,CASSQDRDRNTIYF
TRBV3-1/TRBV3-2,TRBD1,TRBJ1-4,once,TGTGCCAGCAGCCCTAGGGACAGGGGAAAAAAACTGTTTTTT,CASSPRDRGKKLFF
TRBV30,-,TRBJ1-2,-,TGTGCCTGGAGTGTATTACAGGGCCTAGCTAACTATGGCTACACCTTC,CAWSVLQGLANYGYTF
TRBV11-2,-,TRBJ1-4,-,TGTGCCAGCGCCTGGTCGACTAATGAAAAACTGTTTTTT,CASAWSTNEKLFF
TRBV12-3/TRBV12-4,-,TRBJ1-1,-,TGTGCCAGCAGTTTAGGTAGAACTGAAGCTTTCTTT,CASSLGRTEAFF
TRBV6-6,-,TRBJ1-1,-,TGTGCCAGCACCGACCCGGCAGGCCTGAACACTGAAGCTTTCTTT,CASTDPAGLNTEAFF
TRBV30,-,TRBJ1-1,-,TGTGCCAGATACGGCCGGGGGAACACTGAAGCTTTCTTT,CARYGRGNTEAFF
TRBV27,TRBD1,TRBJ1-4,-,TGTGCCAGCGCAAGGGACAGGAGTAATGAAAAACTGTTTTTT,CASARDRSNEKLFF
TRBV19,-,TRBJ1-1,-,TGTGCCAGTAGTCGCGGAGAGACAGATGAAGCTTTCTTT,CASSRGETDEAFF
TRBV6-1,TRBD2,TRBJ2-2,-,TGTGCCAGCAGCGAAACCACTAGCGGGAGGGCCATAATCGGGGAGCTGTTTTTT,CASSETTSGRAIIGELFF